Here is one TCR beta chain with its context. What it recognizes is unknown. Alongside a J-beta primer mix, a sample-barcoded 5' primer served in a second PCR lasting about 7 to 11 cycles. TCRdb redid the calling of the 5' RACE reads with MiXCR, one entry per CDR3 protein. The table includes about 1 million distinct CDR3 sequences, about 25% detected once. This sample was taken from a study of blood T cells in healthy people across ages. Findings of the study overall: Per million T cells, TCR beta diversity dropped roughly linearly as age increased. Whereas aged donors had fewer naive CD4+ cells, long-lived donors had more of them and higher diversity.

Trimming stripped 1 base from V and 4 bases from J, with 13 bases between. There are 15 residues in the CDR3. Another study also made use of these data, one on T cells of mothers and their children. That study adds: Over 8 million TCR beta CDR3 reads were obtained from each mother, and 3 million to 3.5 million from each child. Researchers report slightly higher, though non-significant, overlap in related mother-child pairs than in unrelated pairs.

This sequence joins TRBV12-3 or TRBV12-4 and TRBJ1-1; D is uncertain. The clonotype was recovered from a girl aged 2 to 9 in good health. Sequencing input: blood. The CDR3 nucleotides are TGTGCCAGCAGTTTAGGGCGGTTTTCCATCACTGAAGCTTTCTTT. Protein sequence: CASSLGRFSITEAFF.